A single T cell receptor beta chain is shown here with its context. The target antigen is unknown. From germline, CDR1 is MGHRA and CDR2 YSYEKL. Trimming pared 7 bases from V and 0 bases from J, leaving 6 bases between. This CDR3 is 13 amino acids long. The data derive from a study of T cell responses to AZD1222 COVID-19 vaccine. Sequenced by immunoSEQ multiplex PCR; TCRdb stores in-frame clones only, minus some. The table has about 160,000 clones, approximately 94% seen once. Study results and caveats: White British donors predominated, females outnumbered males, and clonal diversity was possibly underestimated.

This receptor was identified in an adult who received the AZD1222 COVID-19 vaccine. The source was peripheral blood, collected 28 days after the second AZD1222 dose. This sequence joins TRBV4-1 and TRBJ1-4, with D unresolved. The CDR3 reads CASKGATNEKLFF. The CDR3 coding sequence is TGCGCCAGCAAGGGAGCAACTAATGAAAAACTGTTTTTT.